The 18 T cell receptor beta chains listed next were all sequenced from one sample in a study of blood T cell repertoires in COVID-19. Assay used: immunoSEQ multiplex PCR; TCRdb lists only in-frame clones, some missing. The table includes about 180,000 clones, around four fifths detected once. The specimen was peripheral blood. The receptors stem from a man in his 70s with active or convalescent COVID-19.

This chain joins TRBV7-9 and TRBJ1-5; D gene uncertain. CDR3 length: 14 residues. Trimming removed 4 bases at V and 6 bases at J, with 13 bases between. The germline V gene encodes CDR1 SEHNR and CDR2 FQNEAQ (reference sequence). This CDR3 reads CASSYAPGGQPQHF. The CDR3 nucleotides read TGTGCCAGCAGCTACGCGCCAGGTGGTCAGCCCCAGCATTTT.

The chain combines TRBV18 with TRBJ2-2; D is unresolved. The CDR3 is made up of 15 amino acids. Germline V lookup: CDR1 KGHSH, CDR2 LQKENI. The V end was cut by 3 bases, the J end by 5 bases, with 13 bases between. In nucleotides, the CDR3 is TGTGCCAGCTCACCTCGGGTAGTCAGTACCGGGGAGCTGTTTTTT. Translation gives CASSPRVVSTGELFF. Full variable domain (missing parts from reference TRBV18 and TRBJ2-2): NAGVMQNPRHLVRRRGQEARLRCSPMKGHSHVYWYRQLPEEGLKFMVYLQKENIIDESGMPKERFSAEFPKEGPSILRIQQVVRGDSAAYFCASSPRVVSTGELFFGEGSRLTVL.

The chain recombines TRBV6-5 with TRBJ2-7; unclear D gene. Trimming removed 3 bases at V and 0 bases at J, with 9 bases between. The CDR3 is 14 amino acids. Germline CDR1 is MNHEY and CDR2 is SVGAGI. The CDR3 here is CASSYGRNSYEQYF. The DNA for the CDR3 is TGTGCCAGCAGTTATGGCCGTAACTCCTACGAGCAGTACTTC.

The chain recombines TRBV5-1 with TRBJ2-2; D perhaps matches TRBD1 (6 bases). V was clipped by 3 bases and J by 2 bases, with 14 bases between them. Germline CDR1 and CDR2: SGHRS and YFSETQ. This CDR3 contains 16 residues. CDR3 nucleotides: TGCGCCAGCAGCTATGGTGGGACACTCAACACCGGGGAGCTGTTTTTT. Translating it yields CASSYGGTLNTGELFF.

This clone has only one observation. The CDR3 coding sequence is TGTGCCACCCGAGGGGGTTCCTATGGCTACACCTTC. This gives the protein CATRGGSYGYTF. This chain connects TRBV6-5 to TRBJ1-2, with D possibly TRBD1 on 6 matching bases. Germline lookup yields CDR1 MNHEY and CDR2 SVGAGI. The CDR3 is 12 residues long. V was trimmed by 10 bases and J by 4 bases, leaving 13 bases between them.

This chain uses TRBV2 with TRBJ1-4; 8 nucleotides line up with TRBD1. V lost 6 bases and J lost 7; bases outside the gene matches: 10. The CDR3 has 15 residues. In germline, CDR1 is SNHLY, CDR2 FYNNEI. The DNA of the CDR3 is TGTGCCAGCAGCGCTGGGCAGGGGGCGGGTGAAAAACTGTTTTTT. This sequence encodes CASSAGQGAGEKLFF.

V and J are TRBV9 and TRBJ2-1; 10 bases match TRBD2. Germline V gene lookup returns CDR1 SGDLS and CDR2 YYNGEE. The CDR3 is 14 residues long. The J segment lost 10 bases and the V segment lost 2 bases, leaving 6 bases of the junction unmatched. The CDR3, as DNA: TGTGCCAGCAGCGTGGCTAGCGGGGGCCCCGAGCAGTTCTTC. It translates to CASSVASGGPEQFF.

This chain links TRBV5-5 with TRBJ1-3, with 9 positions matching TRBD1. Germline lookup yields CDR1 SGHKS and CDR2 YYEKEE (reference sequence). The CDR3 length is 15 residues. The V segment lost 1 base and the J segment 3 bases; nucleotides outside the gene matches: 2. This CDR3 reads CASSLTGGIGNTIYF. The CDR3 DNA reads as TGTGCCAGCAGCTTGACAGGGGGCATTGGAAACACCATATATTTT.

This clone was counted a few times. This sequence joins TRBV7-2 and TRBJ2-7, with a weak D call TRBD1 (5 bases). The CDR3 is 15 amino acids. V was pared by 0 bases and J by 2 bases, with 11 bases between. Germline CDR1 SGHTA, CDR2 FQGNSA. CDR3 sequence: CASSLAPTEAYEQYF. The DNA of the CDR3 is TGTGCCAGCAGCTTAGCCCCGACAGAAGCCTACGAGCAGTACTTC.

The gene calls are TRBV9 and TRBJ2-1; 8 bases map to TRBD1. The CDR3 covers 15 residues. Germline V gene sequence: CDR1 SGDLS, CDR2 YYNGEE. Trimming took 1 base from V and 2 from J; bases not matched to a gene: 2. CDR3 sequence reads: CASSVTGGPYNEQFF. CDR3 in DNA: TGTGCCAGCAGCGTAACAGGGGGACCCTACAATGAGCAGTTCTTC.

The chain carries TRBV12-3 or TRBV12-4 and TRBJ1-2; the match to TRBD1 covers 7 bases. Trimming took 7 bases from V and 12 from J; bases not matched to a gene: 14. The CDR3 sequence is 13 residues long. The CDR3 DNA is TGTGCCAGCACTCCACAGCAGGGGGAAGTTAACACCTTC. This gives the protein CASTPQQGEVNTF.

This clone showed up just once. The chain has TRBV19 and TRBJ1-4; no clear D gene. The CDR3 totals 14 residues. Germline loops: CDR1 LNHDA, CDR2 SQIVND (reference sequence). Trimming shortened V by 5 bases and J by 9 bases, and 16 bases separated the two germline ends. The CDR3 bases are TGTGCCAGTAGTGCGGACGGCGGGCAGCAAAAACTGTTTTTT. It yields the protein CASSADGGQQKLFF.

The chain is built from TRBV4-2 and TRBJ2-5, with 11 bases aligning to TRBD2. CDR1 is LGHNA and CDR2 is YNFKEQ in the germline V gene. The CDR3 length is 18 residues. The junction had 9 bases not matched to a gene; V was cut back by 1 base and J by 2 bases. The CDR3 is CASSQGPSGGPGQETQYF. Written as DNA, the CDR3 is TGTGCCAGCAGCCAAGGGCCTAGCGGGGGGCCGGGTCAAGAGACCCAGTACTTC.

V and J are TRBV5-1 and TRBJ1-1; D uncertain. Per the germline V gene, CDR1 is SGHRS and CDR2 is YFSETQ. The V and J ends lost 6 bases and 3 bases respectively, with 15 bases between them. The CDR3 runs 14 residues. The CDR3, as DNA: TGCGCCAGCACAGTCAGGAAAGGATACACTGAAGCTTTCTTT. Encoded protein: CASTVRKGYTEAFF.

This clone was seen just once. The V gene is TRBV5-8, the J gene TRBJ2-7, with D uncertain. CDR1 SGHTS and CDR2 YDEGEE come from the germline V gene. This CDR3 is built from 13 residues. The ends were cut back, 0 bases at V and 3 bases at J, with 7 bases in the middle. In DNA form, the CDR3 reads TGTGCCAGCAGCTTGGGCCAGATCTACGAGCAGTACTTC. Protein: CASSLGQIYEQYF. The entire variable domain, with the rest obtained from reference TRBV5-8 and TRBJ2-7, is as follows: EAGVTQSPTHLIKTRGQQATLRCSPISGHTSVYWYQQALGLGLQFLLWYDEGEERNRGNFPPRFSGRQFPNYSSELNVNALELEDSALYLCASSLGQIYEQYFGPGTRLTVT.

The chain is built from TRBV7-9 and TRBJ2-4; possible D gene TRBD2, 6 bases. Germline CDR1 and CDR2: SEHNR and FQNEAQ (reference sequence). V lost 6 bases, J lost 4 bases, and 10 bases lay in between. The CDR3 loop spans 13 amino acids. CDR3 nucleotide sequence: TGTGCCAGCAGGGGGAGGTTGAAAAACATTCAGTACTTC. It yields the protein CASRGRLKNIQYF.

J is TRBJ2-7 and V is TRBV5-1, with D possibly TRBD1 on 6 matching bases. CDR3 size: 17 residues. V shed 4 bases and J shed 2 bases, with 22 bases lying between them. Looked up from germline, CDR1 is SGHRS and CDR2 is YFSETQ. CDR3: CASSPTLRTASPYEQYF. DNA of the CDR3: TGCGCCAGCAGCCCAACACTAAGGACAGCGTCACCCTACGAGCAGTACTTC.

The genes are TRBV2 and TRBJ1-1; the D is unclear. The germline V gene has CDR1 SNHLY and CDR2 FYNNEI. The germline V and J ends were trimmed by 4 bases and 3 bases, with 3 bases remaining between them. The CDR3 runs to 11 residues. The CDR3 sequence: CASSADTEAFF. CDR3 DNA sequence: TGTGCCAGCAGTGCCGACACTGAAGCTTTCTTT.